In its sample, the clone carrying this T cell receptor beta chain was seen a few times. This sample stems from a study of regulatory T cells in long-lasting Graves disease. Building of the TCR beta libraries involved iRepertoire HTBI primers and Arm-PCR of CDR3 regions. Using its own MiXCR run on the multiplex PCR reads, TCRdb lists one record per CDR3 protein. Among around 500,000 distinct CDR3 sequences listed, about a fifth were seen once. Time point: persistent/refractory GD, antithyroid drugs over 5 years with positive TRAb. Following extraction of RNA from PBMCs, that RNA was used to make the TCR library. Sequencing used peripheral blood mononuclear cells (PBMCs), obtained when the disease was refractory, from a patient treated with antithyroid drugs. The clonotype was recovered from a female donor with Graves disease.

The CDR3 region has the DNA TGCAGCGTTGTTTTAGCGGGCACCGGGGAGCTGTTTTTT. Amino acids: CSVVLAGTGELFF. The chain combines TRBV29-1 with TRBJ2-2, with 7 nucleotides matching TRBD2. CDR1 SQVTM and CDR2 ANQGSEA come from the germline V gene. CDR3 length: 13 residues. The J segment lost 4 bases and the V segment lost 4 bases, leaving 3 bases of the junction unmatched.